The 27 T cell receptor beta chains below come from one sample, sequenced in a study of Tregs in tolerant kidney transplant recipients. TCRdb's copy holds only in-frame clones and misses some; the assay was immunoSEQ multiplex PCR. The sample consists of 50,000 to 55,000 clones, 91% of them appearing once. Mixed chimerism was transient after nonmyeloablative marrow transplants from related graft donors. Sequencing used CD8+ T cells from blood (PBMCs), obtained 24 months after the transplant. These receptors were taken from a human patient who received a combined kidney and bone marrow transplant. The graft donor may be the source of some T cells.

The chain carries TRBV6-6 and TRBJ1-5; D not resolved. The CDR3 runs to 15 residues. Germline-derived CDR1 and CDR2 are MNHNY and SVGAGI (reference sequence). V lost 6 bases and J 2 bases, leaving 14 bases between the germline ends. The CDR3 reads CASSHGEVGNQPQHF. In DNA, the CDR3 is TGTGCCAGCAGCCATGGTGAGGTAGGCAATCAGCCCCAGCATTTT.

The chain carries TRBV7-8 and TRBJ2-1, with 11 nucleotides matching TRBD2. The CDR3 loop spans 18 amino acids. V was pared by 2 bases and J by 3 bases, with 9 bases of the junction left unmatched. CDR1 and CDR2 from the germline V gene are SGHVS and FQNEAQ. The CDR3 spells CASSLSIAGGPYYNEQFF. As DNA, the CDR3 is TGTGCCAGCAGCTTATCCATAGCGGGGGGGCCCTACTACAATGAGCAGTTCTTC.

This chain joins TRBV9 and TRBJ2-1; 9 nucleotides align to TRBD2. In germline, CDR1 is SGDLS, CDR2 YYNGEE. The CDR3 extends over 15 amino acids. V lost 6 bases, J lost 6 bases, and 10 bases stayed unmatched. Here the CDR3 reads CASNSGGGASNEQFF. CDR3 DNA sequence: TGTGCCAGCAATTCGGGCGGGGGGGCCTCCAATGAGCAGTTCTTC.

The J gene is TRBJ2-7, the V gene TRBV7-6; D gene ambiguous. The CDR3 has 13 residues. Germline assignment: CDR1 SGHVS and CDR2 FNYEAQ. V was shortened by 3 bases and J by 5 bases, with 11 bases between the two germline ends. DNA of the CDR3: TGTGCCAGCAGCTTTGAGGCGACGGACGAGCAGTACTTC. Translated, it gives CASSFEATDEQYF.

This rearrangement joins TRBV7-2 to TRBJ2-3, with 7 bases that match TRBD2. CDR3 size: 14 residues. In germline, CDR1 is SGHTA, CDR2 FQGNSA. The junction had 2 bases not matched to a gene; V was cut back by 1 base and J by 4 bases. CDR3 nucleotide sequence: TGTGCCAGCAGCTTAGTAACTAGCGCAGATACGCAGTATTTT. The encoded protein is CASSLVTSADTQYF.

The chain uses TRBV11-2 and TRBJ1-1, with D maybe TRBD1 (5 bases). Germline loops: CDR1 SGHAT, CDR2 FQNNGV. This CDR3 has 13 amino acids. With 4 bases removed from V and 1 base from J, the gap between germline ends came to 7 bases. CDR3 region: CASSYGQNTEAFF. DNA of the CDR3: TGTGCCAGCAGCTACGGACAGAACACTGAAGCTTTCTTT.

The chain carries TRBV9 and TRBJ2-1; weak D call: TRBD2 (6 bases). CDR1 is SGDLS and CDR2 is YYNGEE in the germline V gene. This CDR3 is built from 14 residues. V lost 0 bases to trimming and J lost 5 bases, with 9 bases between them. DNA of the CDR3: TGTGCCAGCAGCGTAGATGGAGGGGACAATGAGCAGTTCTTC. It yields the protein CASSVDGGDNEQFF.

The chain employs TRBV27 and TRBJ2-1; unclear D gene. Germline V gene lookup returns CDR1 MNHEY and CDR2 SMNVEV (reference sequence). Trimming removed 2 bases at V and 1 base at J, with 6 bases between. The CDR3 sequence is 14 residues long. The CDR3 nucleotides read TGTGCCAGCAGTTTAATGGCTTCCTACAATGAGCAGTTCTTC. Residues: CASSLMASYNEQFF.

The gene calls are TRBV27 and TRBJ2-5; 11 nucleotides agree with TRBD2. Germline CDR1 MNHEY, CDR2 SMNVEV (reference sequence). The CDR3 is made up of 17 amino acids. V shed 6 bases and J 2 bases; nucleotides not matched to a gene: 11. CDR3 loop: CASSYEGTSGLQETQYF. In nucleotides, the CDR3 is TGTGCCAGCAGCTATGAGGGGACTAGCGGACTTCAAGAGACCCAGTACTTC.

This clone was seen just once. V gene TRBV13 combines with J gene TRBJ1-2; 7 positions agree with TRBD1. With 3 bases clipped from V and 6 bases from J, the junction kept 7 bases outside the gene matches. Per the germline V gene, CDR1 is PRHDT and CDR2 is FYEKMQ (reference sequence). The length of the CDR3 is 14 residues. CDR3 sequence (DNA): TGTGCCAGCAGCTTTCTGACAGGGAATAATGGCTACACCTTC. Residues: CASSFLTGNNGYTF. The full variable domain, rest sourced from reference TRBV13 and TRBJ1-2, is AAGVIQSPRHLIKEKRETATLKCYPIPRHDTVYWYQQGPGQDPQFLISFYEKMQSDKGSIPDRFSAQQFSDYHSELNMSSLELGDSALYFCASSFLTGNNGYTFGSGTRLTVV.

The genes are TRBV6-5 and TRBJ1-1; 7 bases fit TRBD1. The V segment lost 2 bases and the J segment 3 bases; nucleotides outside the gene matches: 6. CDR1 MNHEY and CDR2 SVGAGI come from the germline V gene. The CDR3 runs to 15 residues. CDR3 bases: TGTGCCAGCAGTTACGTTACAGGGGAATACACTGAAGCTTTCTTT. Translation gives CASSYVTGEYTEAFF.

The chain links TRBV11-2 to TRBJ2-1; 7 bases agree with TRBD2. The germline CDR1 and CDR2 sequences are SGHAT and FQNNGV. The CDR3 extends over 16 amino acids. The ends lost 6 bases at V and 5 bases at J; junction bases unmatched: 13. The CDR3 spells CASSSPWAGENNEQFF. CDR3 sequence (DNA): TGTGCCAGCAGTTCCCCTTGGGCGGGGGAAAACAATGAGCAGTTCTTC. Using reference TRBV11-2 and TRBJ2-1 for the parts outside the CDR3, the full variable domain is EAGVAQSPRYKIIEKRQSVAFWCNPISGHATLYWYQQILGQGPKLLIQFQNNGVVDDSQLPKDRFSAERLKGVDSTLKIQPAKLEDSAVYLCASSSPWAGENNEQFFGPGTRLTVL.

The chain joins TRBV27 to TRBJ2-7, with TRBD2 matching over 7 bases. With 2 bases clipped from V and 4 bases from J, the junction kept 8 bases outside the gene matches. The CDR3 runs 15 residues. The V gene's germline CDR1 is MNHEY and CDR2 SMNVEV (reference sequence). CDR3 loop: CASSLEGGRAYEQYF. The CDR3 region has the DNA TGTGCCAGCAGTTTAGAGGGCGGGAGAGCGTACGAGCAGTACTTC.

The gene calls are TRBV7-8 and TRBJ2-1; 10 positions agree with TRBD2. The J segment lost 6 bases and the V segment lost 2 bases, leaving 4 bases of the junction unmatched. Germline CDR1 is SGHVS and CDR2 is FQNEAQ. CDR3 length: 15 residues. The CDR3 loop reads CASSLLAGVSNEQFF. The CDR3 DNA follows: TGTGCCAGCAGCTTACTAGCGGGAGTTAGCAATGAGCAGTTCTTC.

V usage is TRBV27 and J usage is TRBJ2-7; 9 bases agree with TRBD1. CDR1 and CDR2 (germline): MNHEY, SMNVEV (reference sequence). The CDR3 sequence is 15 residues long. The V and J ends lost 3 bases and 2 bases, in that order; junction bases with no gene match: 5. In nucleotides, the CDR3 is TGTGCCAGCAGTTTGGGGACAGGGCATCCCTACGAGCAGTACTTC. This gives the protein CASSLGTGHPYEQYF.

The chain links TRBV5-6 to TRBJ2-1; D is undetermined. Trimming shortened V by 3 bases and J by 5 bases, and 18 bases separated the two germline ends. The CDR3 contains 16 residues. Germline V gene data show CDR1 as SGHDT and CDR2 as YYEEEE. The CDR3 region has the DNA TGTGCCAGCAGCTCGCCCGTCTTATGGAGCCACAATGAGCAGTTCTTC. Translation gives CASSSPVLWSHNEQFF. The variable domain in full, completed from reference TRBV5-6 and TRBJ2-1, reads DAGVTQSPTHLIKTRGQQVTLRCSPKSGHDTVSWYQQALGQGPQFIFQYYEEEERQRGNFPDRFSGHQFPNYSSELNVNALLLGDSALYLCASSSPVLWSHNEQFFGPGTRLTVL.

The rearrangement uses TRBV11-3 and TRBJ2-6, with 7 bases aligning to TRBD1. J lost 4 bases, V lost 6 bases, and 6 bases had no gene match. Germline CDR1 SGHNT, CDR2 YENEEA. CDR3 length: 15 residues. Here the CDR3 reads CASRKRGLGANVLTF. Written as DNA, the CDR3 is TGTGCCAGCAGAAAGAGGGGGCTCGGGGCCAACGTCCTGACTTTC.

The rearrangement joins TRBV4-2 to TRBJ2-5, with 11 positions matching TRBD2. Germline-derived CDR1 and CDR2 are LGHNA and YNFKEQ. V trimming: 3 bases; J trimming: 2 bases; junction bases outside the gene matches: 5. The CDR3 totals 16 residues. The CDR3 is CASSHLSGGGQETQYF. The CDR3 coding sequence is TGTGCCAGCAGCCATCTTAGCGGGGGGGGACAAGAGACCCAGTACTTC.

The chain joins TRBV7-9 to TRBJ2-7, with D perhaps TRBD1 (5 bases). The V end was cut by 4 bases, the J end by 4 bases, with 11 bases between. Germline assignment: CDR1 SEHNR and CDR2 FQNEAQ (reference sequence). The CDR3 runs to 13 residues. In DNA, the CDR3 is TGTGCCAGCAGCTCCCAGGGCCTGTACGAGCAGTACTTC. This codes for CASSSQGLYEQYF.

This chain connects TRBV9 to TRBJ2-3; D ambiguous. The CDR3 is 15 residues long. The V end lost 0 bases, the J end lost 2 bases, and 10 bases lay between the germline ends. Germline V gene data show CDR1 as SGDLS and CDR2 as YYNGEE. CDR3 in DNA: TGTGCCAGCAGCGTAGAACCCGACAACACAGATACGCAGTATTTT. It is translated as CASSVEPDNTDTQYF.

Turning to this clone: Within the sample, other DNA sequences also encode this same CDR3. The gene calls are TRBV6-5 and TRBJ2-7; 9 bases agree with TRBD1. The CDR3 loop spans 13 amino acids. Losses at the gene ends were 2 bases for V and 7 bases for J; bases not matched to a gene: 3. Per the germline V gene, CDR1 is MNHEY and CDR2 is SVGAGI. The CDR3 protein is CASSYATGGEQYF. CDR3 sequence (DNA): TGTGCCAGCAGTTACGCGACAGGGGGGGAGCAGTACTTC.

The chain couples TRBV2 to TRBJ2-3; no reliable D call. CDR3 length: 15 amino acids. Per germline, CDR1 SNHLY and CDR2 FYNNEI. The V and J ends lost 1 base and 0 bases respectively, with 8 bases between them. The CDR3 DNA reads TGTGCCAGCAGTGAAGAGACTTCTAGCACAGATACGCAGTATTTT. Amino acid sequence: CASSEETSSTDTQYF.

V and J are TRBV5-1 and TRBJ2-3, with TRBD2 matching over 12 bases. With 5 bases clipped from V and 2 bases from J, the junction kept 6 bases outside the gene matches. This CDR3 has 16 residues. The germline V gene has CDR1 SGHRS and CDR2 YFSETQ. CDR3 sequence reads: CASRAWTSGITDTQYF. The DNA for the CDR3 is TGCGCCAGCAGGGCCTGGACTAGCGGGATCACAGATACGCAGTATTTT.

V and J are TRBV29-1 and TRBJ2-1; the D is unclear. Looked up from germline, CDR1 is SQVTM and CDR2 is ANQGSEA. V was cut by 3 bases and J by 4 bases, with 10 bases left in between. The CDR3 contains 13 residues. As DNA, the CDR3 is TGCAGCGTTGATCTACAGTCTTACAATGAGCAGTTCTTC. This encodes CSVDLQSYNEQFF.

The CDR3 region has the DNA TGTGCCAGCAGCGGTCCCAGGGGAGGGCCCAACCATGAGCAGTTCTTC. Its translation: CASSGPRGGPNHEQFF. The chain links TRBV11-3 to TRBJ2-1, with D possibly being TRBD2 (7 bases). The CDR3 totals 16 residues. Trimming took off 5 bases at V and 8 bases at J, with 22 bases between the two ends. Germline CDR1 is SGHNT and CDR2 is YENEEA.

The J gene is TRBJ2-2, the V gene TRBV6-5; possibly TRBD2 for D (5 bases). V was shortened by 8 bases and J by 7 bases, with 14 bases between the two germline ends. This CDR3 comprises 13 residues. Germline CDR1 and CDR2: MNHEY and SVGAGI. CDR3 residues: CASLSRGFGELFF. For the CDR3, the DNA is TGTGCCAGCCTAAGCCGGGGATTCGGGGAGCTGTTTTTT.

The gene calls are TRBV6-4 and TRBJ2-3, with a tentative D call TRBD2 (7 bases). The CDR3 has 16 residues. In germline, CDR1 is MRHNA, CDR2 SNTAGT. Between the trimmed V and J ends, which lost 0 bases and 1 base, there was a span of 11 bases. The CDR3 DNA is TGTGCCAGCAGTGACTCAGGGGGGGTTCGCACAGATACGCAGTATTTT. This gives the protein CASSDSGGVRTDTQYF.